A selection of T cell receptor beta chains follows, all from one sample in a study of post-analysis software for immune sequencing data. Each CDR3 protein gets one entry after TCRdb re-called the PCR reads with MiXCR. This table holds roughly 670,000 distinct CDR3 sequences, over 45% found once. Sequenced input: blood. Receptors originate from a girl between 2 and 10 years old with multiple sclerosis. The CDR3 runs from the conserved cysteine through the conserved F or W. The order of the fields is clone size, V gene, D gene, J gene, CDR3 length, CDR3 DNA, CDR3 protein. D genes are given only for firm matches. A clone size is listed for some rows: how often the clone was seen (once, few, many), or a class if it is expanded.

>NA|TRBV6-5|NA|TRBJ1-2|15
TGTGCCAGCAGTTCTCAACACGGACTTCGCTATGGCTACACCTTC
CASSSQHGLRYGYTF
>NA|TRBV24-1|NA|TRBJ2-5|12
TGTGCCACCGGGGACAAACAAGAGACCCAGTACTTC
CATGDKQETQYF
>few|TRBV7-6|NA|TRBJ2-3|14
TGTGCCAGCAGCTTATCAGCCAACCCGGATACGCAGTATTTT
CASSLSANPDTQYF
>NA|TRBV7-9|NA|TRBJ1-2|12
TGTGCCAGCAGCTTAGAGCGAATAGGCTACACCTTC
CASSLERIGYTF
>once|TRBV25-1|TRBD2|TRBJ2-1|17
TGTGCCAGCAGTGAGTTGATAGCAAGCGGGGGATACAATGAGCAGTTCTTC
CASSELIASGGYNEQFF
>NA|TRBV24-1|NA|TRBJ2-5|15
TGTGCCGCCAGTGAACCACGGACAGACCAAGAGACCCAGTACTTC
CAASEPRTDQETQYF
>NA|TRBV18|TRBD2|TRBJ2-5|16
TGTGCCAGCTCACCACTAGGCGGGGGGGCCGTGGAGACCCAGTACTTC
CASSPLGGGAVETQYF
>few|TRBV7-9|TRBD1|TRBJ2-5|15
TGTGCCAGCAGCTCACCGGACAGGGAGGAGGAGACCCAGTACTTC
CASSSPDREEETQYF
>NA|TRBV20-1|NA|TRBJ1-5|17
TGCAGTGCTAGGGACCCTGGGGGAGGGTATAGCAATCAGCCCCAGCATTTT
CSARDPGGGYSNQPQHF
>NA|TRBV24-1|NA|TRBJ2-5|15
TGTGCCACCAGTGATTTTGAGTCAATGGTGGAGACCCAGTACTTC
CATSDFESMVETQYF
>NA|TRBV11-2|NA|TRBJ2-1|12
TGTGCCAGCAGCTTAGTAGTCTCAGAGCAGTTCTTC
CASSLVVSEQFF
>NA|TRBV27|TRBD2|TRBJ2-1|16
TGTGCCAGCAGTTTTTGGGGACTAGCGGGAGGGGGCGAGCAGTTCTTC
CASSFWGLAGGGEQFF
>NA|TRBV6-1|TRBD1|TRBJ1-2|15
TGTGCCAGCAGTGGGATGCCGGGACAGGGCTATGGCTACACCTTC
CASSGMPGQGYGYTF
>NA|TRBV7-8|NA|TRBJ1-6|14
TGTGCCAGCAGCATAACAGTGTGGAATTCACCCCTCCACTTT
CASSITVWNSPLHF
>NA|TRBV6-1|TRBD1|TRBJ1-5|15
TGTGCCAGCAGTGATGTTTGGGACAGAAATCAGCCCCAGCATTTT
CASSDVWDRNQPQHF
>once|TRBV29-1|NA|TRBJ1-1|13
TGCAGCGTTGAAGACTTACAGCGGGGGGAAGCTTTCTTT
CSVEDLQRGEAFF
>NA|TRBV12-3/TRBV12-4|TRBD1|TRBJ2-7|14
TGTGCCAGCAGTCGACAGGGGAAGCCCTACGAGCAGTACTTC
CASSRQGKPYEQYF
>NA|TRBV6-4|TRBD1|TRBJ2-3|16
TGTGCCAGCAGTGACTCGACAGGGAAGGGCACAGATACGCAGTATTTT
CASSDSTGKGTDTQYF
>NA|TRBV20-1|TRBD2|TRBJ2-1|17
TGCAGTGCTAGAGGTCGGGCGGGAGGTTCCCTCGGGGATGAGCAGTTCTTC
CSARGRAGGSLGDEQFF
>NA|TRBV7-8|NA|TRBJ2-1|15
TGTGCCAGCAGCTTATCGATGGACCGCCCCTATGAGCAGTTCTTC
CASSLSMDRPYEQFF
>few|TRBV14|TRBD1|TRBJ2-4|16
TGTGCCAGCAGCCAGGCCATGGGACAGGGCAAAAACATTCAGTACTTC
CASSQAMGQGKNIQYF
>NA|TRBV12-3/TRBV12-4|NA|TRBJ2-7|14
TGCGCCAGCAGCCAACAGGGAGATAGCAACGAGCAGTACTTC
CASSQQGDSNEQYF
>many|TRBV7-9|NA|TRBJ2-1|13
TGTGCCAGCAGCCGGGACGGATACAATGAGCAGTTCTTC
CASSRDGYNEQFF
>once|TRBV20-1|TRBD1|TRBJ2-5|13
TGCAGTGCTCCCGGGGACAGGCAAGAGACCCAGTACTTC
CSAPGDRQETQYF
>once|TRBV10-3|TRBD1|TRBJ1-2|14
TGTGCCATCAGTCAAGCGGGACAGGGCGGTGGCTACACCTTC
CAISQAGQGGGYTF
>NA|TRBV6-6|NA|TRBJ1-5|13
TGTGCCAGCGTCGAACGGACGGATCAGCCCCAGCATTTT
CASVERTDQPQHF
>few|TRBV10-2|TRBD2|TRBJ2-3|12
TGCGCCAGCAAGGCTAGCGGAGATACGCAGTATTTT
CASKASGDTQYF
>NA|TRBV10-3|NA|TRBJ2-1|14
TGTGCCATCAGTGGGGATGAGGTTGTCAATGAGCAGTTCTTC
CAISGDEVVNEQFF
>NA|TRBV29-1|TRBD2|TRBJ2-1|21
TGCAGCGTTGAAACTGTGTGGACGGGTTTCCTAGCGGGGCAGGCCTACAATGAGCAGTTCTTC
CSVETVWTGFLAGQAYNEQFF
>NA|TRBV12-3/TRBV12-4|NA|TRBJ2-1|12
TGTGCCAGCGGGGGACTCACCAATGAGCAGTTCTTC
CASGGLTNEQFF
>NA|TRBV4-3|NA|TRBJ2-1|15
TGCGCCAGCAGCCAAGAAAGCTCCCCTGGGGGTGAGCAGTTCTTC
CASSQESSPGGEQFF
>NA|TRBV5-1|NA|TRBJ2-3|14
TGCGCCAGCAGCGCGGCGGGCACGACAGATACGCAGTATTTT
CASSAAGTTDTQYF
>once|TRBV5-1|TRBD1|TRBJ2-5|16
TGCGCCAGCAGCTCGATGATAGACAGGGCTCAAGAGACCCAGTACTTC
CASSSMIDRAQETQYF
>NA|TRBV20-1|TRBD1|TRBJ1-1|14
TGCAGTGCTAGAAGGACAGGGTTTGAGACTGAAGCTTTCTTT
CSARRTGFETEAFF
>NA|TRBV12-3/TRBV12-4|NA|TRBJ1-2|15
TGTGCCAGCGCGCGTTCAGCGTCCTCGTCCTATGGCTACACCTTC
CASARSASSSYGYTF
>NA|TRBV18|TRBD1|TRBJ2-7|15
TGTGCCAGCTCACCTGCTGGACAGGGAGCCGACGAGCAGTACTTC
CASSPAGQGADEQYF
>once|TRBV7-3|NA|TRBJ1-6|13
TGTGCCAGCAGCTTAAACAGCAATTCACCCCTCCACTTT
CASSLNSNSPLHF
>NA|TRBV4-3|TRBD1|TRBJ2-6|16
TGCGCCAGCAGCCAAAATGACAGGGCTGGGGCCAACGTCCTGACTTTC
CASSQNDRAGANVLTF
>few|TRBV6-6|NA|TRBJ2-1|11
TGTGCCAGCAGTTATATCAATGAGCAGTTCTTC
CASSYINEQFF
>few|TRBV6-5|NA|TRBJ2-5|17
TGTGCCAGCAGTTATGGCGGGGAATTCGGAGGCCAAGAGACCCAGTACTTC
CASSYGGEFGGQETQYF
>few|TRBV20-1|NA|TRBJ1-2|15
TGCAGTGCTAGAGGACCCCTCGGTCAGAACCATGGCTACACCTTC
CSARGPLGQNHGYTF
>NA|TRBV7-9|NA|TRBJ1-1|14
TGTGCCAGCAGCTTATCTACTACGAACACTGAAGCTTTCTTT
CASSLSTTNTEAFF
>once|TRBV7-3|TRBD2|TRBJ2-3|19
TGTGCCAGCAGCCTAAGCCCGCCTGGGAGCGGGAGGGCTGGGGATACGCAGTATTTT
CASSLSPPGSGRAGDTQYF
>few|TRBV20-1|NA|TRBJ2-3|14
TGCAGTGCTAGAGATTGGGAGTTTACAGATACGCAGTATTTT
CSARDWEFTDTQYF
>NA|TRBV5-4|NA|TRBJ2-1|14
TGTGCCAGCATGGGGGCGGAGAATTACAATGAGCAGTTCTTC
CASMGAENYNEQFF
>NA|TRBV5-1|TRBD2|TRBJ2-1|17
TGCGCCAGCAGCACCGGAATGAGCGGGGGGGCCTACAATGAGCAGTTCTTC
CASSTGMSGGAYNEQFF
>many|TRBV12-3/TRBV12-4|TRBD2|TRBJ2-1|15
TGTGCCAGCAGTTTAGGGCTAGCGGGAGTCGATGAGCAGTTCTTC
CASSLGLAGVDEQFF
>once|TRBV5-1|TRBD1|TRBJ2-3|14
TGCGCCAGCCATGGGACAGGCCGCACAGATACGCAGTATTTT
CASHGTGRTDTQYF
>NA|TRBV20-1|NA|TRBJ2-3|17
TGCAGTGCTAGAGGGCTCAGATCCCGACCACAGAGAGATACGCAGTATTTT
CSARGLRSRPQRDTQYF
>NA|TRBV7-9|TRBD1|TRBJ2-4|18
TGTGCCAGCAGCTTAACGACAGGGGACCCTCTAGCCAAAAACATTCAGTACTTC
CASSLTTGDPLAKNIQYF